Detailed here is one T cell receptor beta chain. Its antigen is as yet unknown. CDR3 length: 17 residues. Germline V gives CDR1 MGHDK, CDR2 SYGVNS. Trimming removed 3 bases at V and 8 bases at J, with 22 bases between. The entry originates in a study of CD8 T cells in ankylosing spondylitis. TCRdb used MiXCR to reprocess the 5' RACE reads, holding one entry per CDR3 protein. The table includes 300,000 to 400,000 distinct CDR3 sequences, about 14% detected once. Notes on the study in general: Both synovial fluid and blood in reactive arthritis had previously been reported to carry some motif variants.

This chain connects TRBV25-1 to TRBJ2-2; D unclear. This sequence originates from a male donor with ankylosing spondylitis or in good health (not recorded which). Material for sequencing was blood, either unsorted or a sorted T cell fraction (not recorded which). CDR3 nucleotides: TGTGCCAGCAGTGATGGGGTCCGAGGAAATAATAGGGGGGAGCTGTTTTTT. Protein: CASSDGVRGNNRGELFF.